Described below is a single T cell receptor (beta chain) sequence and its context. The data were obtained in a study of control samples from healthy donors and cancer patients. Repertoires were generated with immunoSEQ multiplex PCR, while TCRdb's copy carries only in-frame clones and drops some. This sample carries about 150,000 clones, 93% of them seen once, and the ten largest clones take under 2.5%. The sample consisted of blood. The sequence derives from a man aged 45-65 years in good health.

The CDR3 is CASSHRQGNTYEQYF. The CDR3, as DNA: TGTGCCAGCAGCCACAGACAGGGAAATACCTACGAGCAGTACTTC. The V and J genes are TRBV3-1 (or the pseudogene TRBV3-2) and TRBJ2-7; TRBD1 matches at 7 bases. The junction had 7 bases not matched to a gene; V was cut back by 3 bases and J by 2 bases. The CDR3 runs 15 residues. Germline CDR1 LGHDT, CDR2 YNNKEL (reference sequence).